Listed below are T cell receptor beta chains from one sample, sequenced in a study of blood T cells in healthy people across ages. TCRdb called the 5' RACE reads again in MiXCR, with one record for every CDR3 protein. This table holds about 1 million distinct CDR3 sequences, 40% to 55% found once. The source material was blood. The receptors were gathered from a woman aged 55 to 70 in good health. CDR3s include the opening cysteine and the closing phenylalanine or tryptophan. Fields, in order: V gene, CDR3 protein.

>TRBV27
CASSSLAGGGTQYF
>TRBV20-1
CSADTWGSADTQYF
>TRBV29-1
CSGRTRTGGTDTQYF
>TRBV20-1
CSALRGGISHYGYTF
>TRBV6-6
CASSPRRAGAYEQYF
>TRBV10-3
CAISGRQGRLETQYF
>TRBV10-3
CTISPGGYEQFF
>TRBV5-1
CASSLRGPLNTEAFF
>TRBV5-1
CASSLGQGLHEQYF
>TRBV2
CASTPEWDYEQYF
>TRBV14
CASSQDTVGVGSEQFF
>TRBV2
CASSGLAGGVGKNIQYF
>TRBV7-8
CASSLPGRGTQYF
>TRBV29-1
CSVLGTGYGYTF
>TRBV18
CASSPRTGEDGYTF
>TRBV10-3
CASRAGGPLPEQYF
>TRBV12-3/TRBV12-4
CASRMQGISNQPQHF
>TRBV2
CASSPAGVTNYGYTF
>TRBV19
CASSPSESSYEQYF
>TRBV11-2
CASSLGGMKTSGNNEQFF
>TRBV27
CASSSGLVVEQYF
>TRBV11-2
CASSLGLLKGYTF
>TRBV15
CATSIGTFGDTQYF
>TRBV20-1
CSARFSSTEQYF
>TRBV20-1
CSARAAGQNSPLHF
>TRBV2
CASRAPGASHRGYTF
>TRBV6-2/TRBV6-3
CASSLVRELNEQFF
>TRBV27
CASSGPLGEVSYEQYF
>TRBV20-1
CSAMINAYEQYF
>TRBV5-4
CASSPELDTDTQYF
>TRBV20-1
CSAPNPGQGHHGYTF
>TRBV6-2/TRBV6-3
CASTEVGVGQETQYF
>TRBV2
CASRPGLAGESSYNEQFF
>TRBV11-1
CVSSLGAGAGANVLTF
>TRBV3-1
CASSQETLVARVVDGYTF
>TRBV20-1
CSARDRLRSSSYEQYF
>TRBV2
CASSEGLPYEQYF
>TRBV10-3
CAIKRLAGVEDTQYF
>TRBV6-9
CASSYSHSADTQYF
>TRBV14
CASSQESDYNEQFF
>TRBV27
CASSSLAGVDYNEQFF
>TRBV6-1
CASSSMISGPNYNEQFF
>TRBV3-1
CASSQGGESGQYF
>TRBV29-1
CSVYDRSSYEQYF
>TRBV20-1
CSARDPLAPSRYEQYF
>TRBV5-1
CASSKGTGSDTQYF
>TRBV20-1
CSASQGPNYGYTF
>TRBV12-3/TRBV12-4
CASSFPGNGYGYTF